This T cell receptor (beta chain) was identified during a study of regulatory T cells in long-lasting Graves disease. Study-level points and caveats: Compared with new cases, persistent Graves' patients showed reduced TCR diversity.

Library construction for TCR beta used iRepertoire HTBI primers and Arm-PCR of CDR3 regions. MiXCR was run by TCRdb on the multiplex PCR reads, yielding one entry per CDR3 protein. The sample holds around 360,000 distinct CDR3 sequences, 15% to 20% seen once. As concerns this clonotype: Antigen unknown.

Time point defined: newly diagnosed GD, antithyroid drugs for less than 3 months. PBMCs were the source of the RNA used for TCR sequencing. This CDR3 is built from 14 residues. The germline V and J ends were trimmed by 3 bases and 0 bases, with 12 bases remaining between them. The germline gives CDR1 DFQATT, CDR2 SNEGSKA (reference sequence). This same sample was also part of a study on T cells in Graves' hyperthyroidism and ophthalmopathy. That work states: The TCR CDR3 was amplified in a first-round RT-PCR using the HTBI primer set.

The TCR comes from a woman aged 18-30 years with Graves disease. Sequences were derived from peripheral blood mononuclear cells (PBMCs), sampled at new diagnosis, from a patient treated with antithyroid drugs. V usage is TRBV20-1 and J usage is TRBJ2-7; TRBD1 or TRBD2 may be the D gene (5 bases each). DNA of the CDR3: TGCAGTGCTAGGGCCCGGGACGGCTCCTACGAGCAGTACTTC. Protein product: CSARARDGSYEQYF.